This TCR beta chain was recovered during a study of blood T cell repertoires in COVID-19. Background on the study: The origin of the acute and convalescent COVID-19 samples was the United States, Italy and Spain.

Assignments of participants to cohorts depended upon their own reported clinical history. The CDR3 contains 14 residues. Germline CDR1 is KGHSY and CDR2 is FQNENV. V was trimmed by 4 bases and J by 7 bases, leaving 16 bases between them. Some clones are missing from TCRdb's copy, which holds only in-frame ones; the method was immunoSEQ multiplex PCR. The table includes hundreds of thousands of clones, roughly nine tenths detected once. This clonotype originated in a man younger than 45 who had recovered from COVID-19. The chain carries TRBV16 and TRBJ1-1; possible D gene TRBD1, 5 bases. The sequencing sample was made of PBMCs or T cells enriched from blood (not recorded which). CDR3 nucleotide sequence: TGTGCCAGCAGCCGTAAGGGGAATACCCTTGAAGCTTTCTTT. Translating gives CASSRKGNTLEAFF.